This T cell receptor beta chain is from a study of type 1 regulatory T cells. Study overall: T-allo10 is an in vitro-generated, Tr1-enriched CD4 T cell product specific for alloantigen.

Graft donor-derived T-allo10 cells were described as host-alloantigen-specific, anergic, and alloantigen-specifically suppressive. One entry per CDR3 protein, called by TCRdb with MiXCR from the reads. The table has over 55,000 distinct CDR3 sequences, 63% seen once; the top ten hold 6% to 9%. With respect to this clonotype: What it binds is unknown.

What was sequenced was cultured T cells, either the whole culture or a sorted T cell fraction (not recorded which). The subset: Tr1-enriched cell product generated in vitro against host alloantigens. The clonotype was recovered from a human donor in good health.

The CDR3 loop is CSARPFGGPRQETQYF. CDR3 in DNA: TGCAGTGCGAGGCCCTTTGGCGGGCCCCGCCAAGAGACCCAGTACTTC. The chain carries TRBV20-1 and TRBJ2-5; tentatively, D is TRBD2 (5 bases). CDR1 is DFQATT and CDR2 is SNEGSKA in the germline V gene (reference sequence). The CDR3 is 16 amino acids. Trimming removed 6 bases at V and 1 base at J, with 21 bases between.